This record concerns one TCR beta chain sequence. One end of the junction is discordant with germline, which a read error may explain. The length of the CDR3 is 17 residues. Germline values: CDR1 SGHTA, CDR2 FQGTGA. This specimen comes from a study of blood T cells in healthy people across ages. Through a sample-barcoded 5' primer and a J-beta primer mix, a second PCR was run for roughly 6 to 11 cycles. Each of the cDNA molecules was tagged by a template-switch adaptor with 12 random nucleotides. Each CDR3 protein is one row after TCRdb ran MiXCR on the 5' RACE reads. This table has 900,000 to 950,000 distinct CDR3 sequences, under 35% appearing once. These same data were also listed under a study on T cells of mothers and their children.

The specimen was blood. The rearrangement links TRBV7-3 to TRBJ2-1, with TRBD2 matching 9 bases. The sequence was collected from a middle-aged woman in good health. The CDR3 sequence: CASSLLASGTKYNEQFF. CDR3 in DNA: TGCGCCAGCAGCTTATTGGCTAGCGGGACGAAGTACAATGAGCAGTTCTTC. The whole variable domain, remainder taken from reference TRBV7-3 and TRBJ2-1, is GAGVSQTPSNKVTEKGKYVELRCDPISGHTALYWYRQSLGQGPEFLIYFQGTGAADDSGLPNDRFFAVRPEGSVSTLKIQRTERGDSAVYLCASSLLASGTKYNEQFFGPGTRLTVL.